This is a list of T cell receptor beta chains from one sample in a study of blood T cell repertoires in COVID-19. Clones were read by immunoSEQ multiplex PCR, and TCRdb kept only the in-frame ones, dropping some. This sample has 20,000 to 25,000 clones, with 65% to 90% found just once. The sample taken for sequencing was peripheral blood. The receptors stem from a man aged 45-65 years with active COVID-19. Both conserved end residues are trimmed from each CDR3. A D gene is named only where the DNA matches it firmly.

D gene	V gene	J gene	CDR3 protein
.	TRBV29-1	TRBJ1-3	SAGTGIGNTIY
.	TRBV27	TRBJ1-4	ASSLIGTPNEKLF
TRBD1	TRBV13	TRBJ1-1	ASSSGQLNTEAF
.	TRBV19	TRBJ2-2	ASSIVGPEVAGELF
TRBD2	TRBV5-5	TRBJ2-1	ASSRTSPRGSYNEQF
TRBD1	TRBV7-6	TRBJ1-3	ASSYRGTGNGNTIY
.	TRBV11-2	TRBJ1-1	ASSRRSGGGPLNTEAF
TRBD1	TRBV19	TRBJ1-1	ASTLTGDTEAF
.	TRBV9	TRBJ2-2	ASSVLGDTGELF
.	TRBV6-2/TRBV6-3	TRBJ1-5	ASSYSTGAGQPQH
TRBD1	TRBV2	TRBJ1-2	ASSAQGAGGYT
.	TRBV12-5	TRBJ2-1	ASGLSTINEQF
TRBD1	TRBV6-4	TRBJ1-1	ASSSSRGQTEAF
.	TRBV6-2/TRBV6-3	TRBJ2-5	ASSYGSETQY
.	TRBV12-2	TRBJ2-4	ASRPTRGDTLDKNIQY
.	TRBV6-2/TRBV6-3	TRBJ2-7	ASSYQDIDEQY
TRBD2	TRBV12-3/TRBV12-4	TRBJ2-5	ATGLAGDPAQY
.	TRBV19	TRBJ1-1	ASKRGTRGSPEAF
.	TRBV18	TRBJ1-1	ASSPYSTGNTEAF
TRBD1	TRBV5-4	TRBJ2-1	ASSLSVGQGAYNEQF
.	TRBV5-1	TRBJ1-2	ASRSDSGVHGYT
.	TRBV5-4	TRBJ1-1	ASSFQGSLTEAF
.	TRBV11-2	TRBJ2-1	ASRSIKRLKSSYNEQF
TRBD2	TRBV13	TRBJ2-2	ASATPGGRGELF
TRBD1	TRBV7-2	TRBJ1-6	ASSSDRGNSPLH
TRBD2	TRBV28	TRBJ2-2	APFGGTEHLHRGAV
TRBD1	TRBV27	TRBJ1-1	ASSPIGQGGLNTEAF
TRBD2	TRBV5-1	TRBJ2-2	ASSLSGGTGELF
TRBD1	TRBV9	TRBJ1-5	ASSVSDRGPQH
.	TRBV5-4	TRBJ1-1	ASSGGLVTEAF